The rows below give T cell receptor beta chains drawn from one sample of a study of neoadjuvant nivolumab and ipilimumab in lung cancer. Sequencing was performed with immunoSEQ multiplex PCR; in TCRdb, only in-frame clones are kept and a portion is missing. The sample has 20,000 or so clones, around 76% seen once. The source material was tumor tissue, sampled after neoadjuvant nivolumab, alone or with ipilimumab, at or shortly before surgery. The source is an adult with non-small cell lung cancer. Each CDR3 is given without its conserved first and last residue. A D gene is named only where the DNA matches it firmly. Clone size, where shown, is once, few, many, or a class for clones that have expanded.

D	size	V	J	CDR3
NA	NA	TRBV2	TRBJ2-1	ASSGLTSEQF
NA	few	TRBV19	TRBJ1-1	ASSILTSSQEAF
NA	NA	TRBV6-1	TRBJ1-1	ASSAQPGANTEAF
NA	NA	TRBV30	TRBJ2-7	AWSVYGGGEQY
NA	NA	TRBV11-2	TRBJ1-2	ASSLELNYGYT
NA	NA	TRBV7-3	TRBJ2-2	ATSEVTGELF
NA	NA	TRBV28	TRBJ1-2	ASSNPLGWGGDNYGYT
NA	NA	TRBV4-1	TRBJ2-5	ASSQNAPGGTQY
TRBD2	NA	TRBV5-4	TRBJ2-5	ATGTSGLQETQY
TRBD2	NA	TRBV7-2	TRBJ2-2	ASSLVPGLAGAGGELF
NA	once	TRBV5-5	TRBJ1-4	ASTLKRGEQGEKLF
NA	NA	TRBV27	TRBJ2-7	ASSFRRALSYEQY
TRBD1	NA	TRBV9	TRBJ2-5	ASSVGQGNQETQY
NA	NA	TRBV6-6	TRBJ2-3	ASSWTAQTDTQY
NA	few	TRBV9	TRBJ2-5	ASSVADTGGVTQY
NA	NA	TRBV4-1	TRBJ1-4	ASSQDLGSSGNEKLF
NA	once	TRBV9	TRBJ2-1	ASSVESSYNEQF
TRBD1	NA	TRBV7-8	TRBJ1-4	ASSPTGLGEKLF
NA	NA	TRBV5-1	TRBJ2-1	ASSLWTDVSYNEQF
NA	large	TRBV28	TRBJ2-3	ASSLLGRSSTDTQY
NA	NA	TRBV10-2	TRBJ1-1	ASTEEGRGYTEAF
NA	NA	TRBV2	TRBJ1-3	ASTAEGSSGNTIY
NA	NA	TRBV7-2	TRBJ1-1	ASSLEVYTEAF
NA	NA	TRBV10-2	TRBJ2-1	ASTPSHGSYNEQF
TRBD1	NA	TRBV5-1	TRBJ2-6	ASSSWKQGATGANVLT
TRBD1	NA	TRBV19	TRBJ1-2	ASSGTALNYGYT
NA	NA	TRBV7-9	TRBJ1-1	ASSQRGDPSGAF
NA	NA	TRBV4-1	TRBJ2-1	ASSASNVGDEQF
NA	NA	TRBV28	TRBJ2-7	ASRPQGSSYEQY
TRBD2	NA	TRBV15	TRBJ2-7	ATSRELAGEAEQY
NA	NA	TRBV6-6	TRBJ1-3	ASRLSSGNTIY
TRBD2	NA	TRBV28	TRBJ2-3	ASSSWREGTDTQY
TRBD1	NA	TRBV6-5	TRBJ2-5	ASSYSQGAAGETQY